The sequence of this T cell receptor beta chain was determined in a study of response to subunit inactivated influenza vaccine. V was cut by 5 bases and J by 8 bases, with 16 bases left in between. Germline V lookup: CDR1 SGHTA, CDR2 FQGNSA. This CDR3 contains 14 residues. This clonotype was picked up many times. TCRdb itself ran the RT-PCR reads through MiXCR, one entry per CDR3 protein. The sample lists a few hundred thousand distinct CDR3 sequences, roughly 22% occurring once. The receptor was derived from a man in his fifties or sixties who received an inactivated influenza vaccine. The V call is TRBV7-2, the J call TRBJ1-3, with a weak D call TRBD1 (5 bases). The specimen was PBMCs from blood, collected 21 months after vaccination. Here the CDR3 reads CASSRGSGLYTIYF. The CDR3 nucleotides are TGTGCCAGCAGCCGTGGGTCGGGGCTGTACACCATATATTTT.